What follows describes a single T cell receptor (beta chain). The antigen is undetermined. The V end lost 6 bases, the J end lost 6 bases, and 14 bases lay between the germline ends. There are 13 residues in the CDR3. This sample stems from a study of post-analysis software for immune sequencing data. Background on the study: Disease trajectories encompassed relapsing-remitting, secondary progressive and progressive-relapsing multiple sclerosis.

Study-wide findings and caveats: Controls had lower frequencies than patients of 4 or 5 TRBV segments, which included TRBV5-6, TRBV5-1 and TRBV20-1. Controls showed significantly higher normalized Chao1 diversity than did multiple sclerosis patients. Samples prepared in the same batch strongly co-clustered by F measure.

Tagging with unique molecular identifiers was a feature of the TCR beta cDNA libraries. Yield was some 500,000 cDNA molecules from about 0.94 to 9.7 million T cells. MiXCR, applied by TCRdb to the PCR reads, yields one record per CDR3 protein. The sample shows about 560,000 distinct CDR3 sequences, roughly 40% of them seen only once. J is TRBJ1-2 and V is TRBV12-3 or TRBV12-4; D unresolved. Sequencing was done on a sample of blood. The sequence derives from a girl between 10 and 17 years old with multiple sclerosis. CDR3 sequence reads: CASSPEFLDGYTF. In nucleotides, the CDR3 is TGTGCCAGCAGCCCGGAATTTCTCGATGGCTACACCTTC.